These 19 T cell receptor beta chains were all obtained from the same sample, sequenced in a study of T cells in localized non-small cell lung cancer. Generated by immunoSEQ multiplex PCR, the TCRdb table keeps only in-frame clones and is missing some. Of roughly 13,000 clones detected, 70% to 90% appear once; the ten largest clones hold around 58%. Here the sequenced sample was peripheral blood, taken before any cancer treatment. Receptor source: a male donor at least 60 years old with stage III lung adenocarcinoma.

This clone is labeled medium-sized (0.01 to 0.1%). The V gene is TRBV7-9, the J gene TRBJ1-2; D possibly corresponds to TRBD1 (5 bases). V lost 1 base to trimming and J lost 4 bases, with 10 bases between them. Per germline, CDR1 SEHNR and CDR2 FQNEAQ (reference sequence). This CDR3 contains 14 residues. The CDR3 spells CASSLESGGYGYTF. CDR3 in DNA: TGTGCCAGCAGCTTAGAAAGTGGGGGCTATGGCTACACCTTC.

The CDR3 spells CAGAPGQGTYEQYF. CDR3 in DNA: TGTGCCGGGGCACCAGGCCAGGGGACCTACGAGCAGTACTTC. The chain carries TRBV6-5 and TRBJ2-7; D is possibly TRBD1 (6 bases). Germline CDR1 reads MNHEY; CDR2 reads SVGAGI. The CDR3 length is 14 residues. V was trimmed by 11 bases and J by 2 bases, leaving 19 bases between them.

This clone occurred a few times. The CDR3 sequence: CASSPRGGGPGGEQYF. As DNA, the CDR3 is TGTGCCAGCAGCCCGCGGGGAGGGGGACCGGGCGGCGAGCAGTACTTC. The chain joins TRBV14 to TRBJ2-7, with D maybe TRBD2 (7 bases). Germline V gene data show CDR1 as SGHDN and CDR2 as FVKESK. This CDR3 comprises 16 residues. V was shortened by 4 bases and J by 6 bases, with 22 bases between the two germline ends.

The V gene is TRBV6-1, the J gene TRBJ1-4; TRBD1 agrees at 8 bases. V trimming: 3 bases; J trimming: 7 bases; junction bases outside the gene matches: 4. The CDR3 loop spans 14 amino acids. Germline lookup yields CDR1 MNHNS and CDR2 SASEGT. CDR3 sequence: CASSDRTGTEKLFF. CDR3 in DNA: TGTGCCAGCAGTGACCGGACAGGGACTGAAAAACTGTTTTTT.

The V and J genes are TRBV29-1 and TRBJ1-4, with D possibly being TRBD1 (6 bases). This CDR3 is built from 12 residues. CDR1 and CDR2 from the germline V gene are SQVTM and ANQGSEA. Between the trimmed V and J ends, which lost 6 bases and 8 bases, there was a span of 13 bases. CDR3 in DNA: TGCAGCGTCCAAGGGGGTGGCGAAAAACTGTTTTTT. Translated, it gives CSVQGGGEKLFF.

The chain links TRBV7-8 to TRBJ2-7, with 7 bases matching TRBD1. Germline V gives CDR1 SGHVS, CDR2 FQNEAQ. CDR3 length equals 16 residues. Unmatched junction bases numbered 15, after V lost 5 bases and J lost 5 bases. This chain's CDR3 is CASSRHRQGNEDEQYF. CDR3 in DNA: TGTGCCAGCAGCCGTCACAGACAGGGCAACGAAGACGAGCAGTACTTC.

The chain employs TRBV6-5 and TRBJ2-3, with a weak D call TRBD1 (6 bases). V was trimmed by 7 bases and J by 1 base, leaving 12 bases between them. Germline V CDR1 and CDR2: MNHEY, SVGAGI. CDR3 length: 14 residues. CDR3 sequence reads: CASTLRTGTDTQYF. The DNA for the CDR3 is TGTGCCAGCACCCTCCGGACAGGCACAGATACGCAGTATTTT.

The chain joins TRBV4-1 to TRBJ2-3, with 9 nucleotides matching TRBD2. Trimming at V came to 0 bases and at J to 3 bases, leaving 13 bases not matched to a gene. The CDR3 spans 19 residues. From germline, CDR1 is MGHRA and CDR2 YSYEKL. The CDR3 loop is CASSQDWSGLAGLTDTQYF. CDR3 in DNA: TGCGCCAGCAGCCAAGATTGGTCGGGACTAGCCGGACTTACAGATACGCAGTATTTT.

The rearrangement links TRBV19 to TRBJ2-1, with D possibly matching TRBD2 (6 bases). The CDR3 consists of 15 residues. Trimming shortened V by 3 bases and J by 0 bases, and 9 bases separated the two germline ends. The V gene's germline CDR1 is LNHDA and CDR2 SQIVND (reference sequence). The CDR3 DNA reads as TGTGCCAGTAGTATTTCGGGGGTCTCCTACAATGAGCAGTTCTTC. Amino acid sequence: CASSISGVSYNEQFF.

This clone was found once. V usage is TRBV11-2 and J usage is TRBJ1-6, with D unresolved. The CDR3 has 13 residues. V lost 3 bases to trimming and J lost 7 bases, with 7 bases between them. CDR1 is SGHAT, CDR2 FQNNGV, per germline. The CDR3 loop is CASSFTVNSPLHF. As DNA, the CDR3 is TGTGCCAGCAGCTTCACCGTGAATTCACCCCTCCACTTT.

The rearrangement joins TRBV7-8 to TRBJ2-7; 12 nucleotides match TRBD1. Trimming cost V 5 bases and J 5 bases; bases outside gene matches: 7. The CDR3 runs 15 residues. Germline-derived CDR1 and CDR2 are SGHVS and FQNEAQ. The CDR3 loop is CASSIPGTGGNEQYF. The CDR3 DNA reads as TGTGCCAGCAGCATTCCCGGGACAGGGGGCAACGAGCAGTACTTC. The full variable domain, its missing parts supplied by reference TRBV7-8 and TRBJ2-7, is GAGVSQSPRYKVAKRGQDVALRCDPISGHVSLFWYQQALGQGPEFLTYFQNEAQLDKSGLPSDRFFAERPEGSVSTLKIQRTQQEDSAVYLCASSIPGTGGNEQYFGPGTRLTVT.

The V gene is TRBV6-1, the J gene TRBJ1-5; D not resolved. V lost 8 bases and J 7 bases, leaving 12 bases between the germline ends. Germline lookup yields CDR1 MNHNS and CDR2 SASEGT. The length of the CDR3 is 12 residues. The CDR3 protein is CASQESGQPQHF. CDR3 DNA sequence: TGTGCCAGCCAAGAGTCGGGACAGCCCCAGCATTTT.

This rearrangement joins TRBV5-5 to TRBJ1-1, with 11 bases lining up with TRBD1. Per germline, CDR1 SGHKS and CDR2 YYEKEE (reference sequence). There are 14 residues in the CDR3. Losses at the gene ends were 4 bases for V and 6 bases for J; bases not matched to a gene: 5. Written as DNA, the CDR3 is TGTGCCAGCAGCCCGGACAGGGGGCGAGCTGAAGCTTTCTTT. It is translated as CASSPDRGRAEAFF. Combining the CDR3 with reference TRBV5-5 and TRBJ1-1 gives the whole variable domain DAGVTQSPTHLIKTRGQQVTLRCSPISGHKSVSWYQQVLGQGPQFIFQYYEKEERGRGNFPDRFSARQFPNYSSELNVNALLLGDSALYLCASSPDRGRAEAFFGQGTRLTVV.

The gene calls are TRBV9 and TRBJ2-1; 10 positions match TRBD2. Germline values: CDR1 SGDLS, CDR2 YYNGEE. The CDR3 is 17 residues long. With 1 base clipped from V and 10 bases from J, the junction kept 14 bases outside the gene matches. The CDR3 coding sequence is TGTGCCAGCAGCGTAAAGGGGCAGACTAGCGGGTTACAGGAGCAGTTCTTC. Amino acids: CASSVKGQTSGLQEQFF.

This clone was observed a single time. V gene TRBV5-5 combines with J gene TRBJ1-1, with a possible D match to TRBD1 (5 bases). The CDR3 spans 15 residues. V dropped 0 bases and J dropped 3 bases, with 12 bases sitting between them. Per the germline V gene, CDR1 is SGHKS and CDR2 is YYEKEE (reference sequence). The CDR3 loop reads CASSLGAIRDTEAFF. DNA of the CDR3: TGTGCCAGCAGCTTGGGGGCAATCAGGGACACTGAAGCTTTCTTT.

The rearrangement joins TRBV10-2 to TRBJ2-6, with D possibly TRBD1 on 5 matching bases. The CDR3 has 15 residues. The germline gives CDR1 WSHSY, CDR2 SAAADI. V lost 6 bases and J lost 0, with 9 bases in between. In DNA form, the CDR3 reads TGCGCCAGCAGGCAGGGTCCCTCTGGGGCCAACGTCCTGACTTTC. Residues: CASRQGPSGANVLTF.

This clone came up once. The V call is TRBV19, the J call TRBJ2-3; perhaps D is TRBD1 or TRBD2 (5 bases each). The CDR3 is 16 amino acids. Germline CDR1 and CDR2: LNHDA and SQIVND (reference sequence). V shed 5 bases and J shed 1 base, with 16 bases lying between them. The CDR3 protein is CASSLGTLGGTDTQYF. CDR3 coding DNA: TGTGCCAGTAGTCTAGGGACCCTAGGGGGCACAGATACGCAGTATTTT.

The chain links TRBV15 to TRBJ1-2; D is possibly TRBD1 (6 bases). Trimming cost V 1 base and J 8 bases, with 14 bases left between them. The length of the CDR3 is 14 residues. Germline assignment: CDR1 LNHNV and CDR2 YYDKDF (reference sequence). CDR3 region: CATSRVGARGGYTF. CDR3 DNA: TGTGCCACCAGCAGAGTGGGGGCGCGGGGCGGCTACACCTTC.

This sequence joins TRBV5-1 and TRBJ2-7, with 8 bases lining up with TRBD2. The CDR3 contains 15 residues. CDR1 and CDR2 (germline): SGHRS, YFSETQ. V was pared by 4 bases and J by 6 bases, with 12 bases of the junction left unmatched. CDR3 protein: CASSAGTSRGFEQYF. In DNA, the CDR3 is TGCGCCAGCAGCGCCGGGACTAGTAGAGGATTCGAGCAGTACTTC. The full variable domain, with the rest looked up from reference TRBV5-1 and TRBJ2-7, is KAGVTQTPRYLIKTRGQQVTLSCSPISGHRSVSWYQQTPGQGLQFLFEYFSETQRNKGNFPGRFSGRQFSNSRSEMNVSTLELGDSALYLCASSAGTSRGFEQYFGPGTRLTVT.